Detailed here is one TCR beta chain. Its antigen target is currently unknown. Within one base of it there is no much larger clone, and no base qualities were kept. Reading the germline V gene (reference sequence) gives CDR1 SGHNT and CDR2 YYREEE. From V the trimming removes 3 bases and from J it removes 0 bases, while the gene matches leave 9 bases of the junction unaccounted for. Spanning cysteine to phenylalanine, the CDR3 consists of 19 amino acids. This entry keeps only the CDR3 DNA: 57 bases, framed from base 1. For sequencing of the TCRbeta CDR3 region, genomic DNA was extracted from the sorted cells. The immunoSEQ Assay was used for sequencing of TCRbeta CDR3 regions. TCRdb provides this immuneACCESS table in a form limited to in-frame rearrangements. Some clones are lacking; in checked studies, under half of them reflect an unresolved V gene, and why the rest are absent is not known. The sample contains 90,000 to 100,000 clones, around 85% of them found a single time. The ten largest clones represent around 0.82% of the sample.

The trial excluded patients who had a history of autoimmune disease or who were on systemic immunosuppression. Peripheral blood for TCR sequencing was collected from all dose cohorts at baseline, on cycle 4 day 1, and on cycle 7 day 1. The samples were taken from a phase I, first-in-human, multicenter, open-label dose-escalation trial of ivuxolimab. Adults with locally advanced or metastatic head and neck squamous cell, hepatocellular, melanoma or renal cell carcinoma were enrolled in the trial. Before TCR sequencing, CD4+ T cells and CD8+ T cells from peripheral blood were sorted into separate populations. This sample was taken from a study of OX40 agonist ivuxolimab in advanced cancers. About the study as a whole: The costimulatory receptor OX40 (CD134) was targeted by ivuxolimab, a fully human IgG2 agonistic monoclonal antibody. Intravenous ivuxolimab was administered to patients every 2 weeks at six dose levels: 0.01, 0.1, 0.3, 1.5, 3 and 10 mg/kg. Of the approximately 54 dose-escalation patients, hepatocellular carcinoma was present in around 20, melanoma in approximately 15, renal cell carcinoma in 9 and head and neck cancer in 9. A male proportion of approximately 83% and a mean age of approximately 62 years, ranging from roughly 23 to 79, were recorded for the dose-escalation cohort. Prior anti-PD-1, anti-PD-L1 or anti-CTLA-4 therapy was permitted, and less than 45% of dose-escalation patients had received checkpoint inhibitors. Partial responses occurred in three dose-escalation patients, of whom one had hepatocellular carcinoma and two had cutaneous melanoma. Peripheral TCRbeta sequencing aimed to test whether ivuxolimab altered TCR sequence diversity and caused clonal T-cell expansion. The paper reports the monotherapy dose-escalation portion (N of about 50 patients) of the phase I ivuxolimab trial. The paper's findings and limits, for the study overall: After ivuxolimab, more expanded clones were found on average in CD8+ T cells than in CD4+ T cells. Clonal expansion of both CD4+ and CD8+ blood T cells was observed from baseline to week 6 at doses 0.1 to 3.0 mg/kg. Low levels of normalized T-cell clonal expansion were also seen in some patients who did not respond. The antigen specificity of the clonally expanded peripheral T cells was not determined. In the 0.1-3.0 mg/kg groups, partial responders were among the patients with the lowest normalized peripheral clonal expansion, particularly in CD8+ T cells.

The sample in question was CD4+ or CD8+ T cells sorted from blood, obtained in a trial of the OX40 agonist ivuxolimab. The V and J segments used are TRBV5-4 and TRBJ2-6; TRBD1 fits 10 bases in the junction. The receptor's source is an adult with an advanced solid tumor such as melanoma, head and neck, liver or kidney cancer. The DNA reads TGTGCCAGCAGCTCCCGGGACAGGGGTCCTAGCTCTGGGGCCAACGTCCTGACTTTC. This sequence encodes CASSSRDRGPSSGANVLTF.